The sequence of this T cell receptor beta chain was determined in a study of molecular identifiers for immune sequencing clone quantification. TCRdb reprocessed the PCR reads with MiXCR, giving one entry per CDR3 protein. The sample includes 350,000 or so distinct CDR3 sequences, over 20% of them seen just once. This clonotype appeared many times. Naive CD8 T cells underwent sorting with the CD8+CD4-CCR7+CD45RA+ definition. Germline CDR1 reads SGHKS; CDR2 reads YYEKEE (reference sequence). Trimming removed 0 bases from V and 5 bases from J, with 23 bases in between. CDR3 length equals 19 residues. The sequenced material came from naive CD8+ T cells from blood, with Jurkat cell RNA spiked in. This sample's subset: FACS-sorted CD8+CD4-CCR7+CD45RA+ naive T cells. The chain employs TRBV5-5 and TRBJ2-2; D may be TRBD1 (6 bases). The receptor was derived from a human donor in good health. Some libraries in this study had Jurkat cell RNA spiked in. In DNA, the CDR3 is TGTGCCAGCAGCTTGGAGGGGGAAATGGGGTTTACAAAAACCGGGGAGCTGTTTTTT. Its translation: CASSLEGEMGFTKTGELFF.